Listed below are T cell receptor beta chains from one sample, sequenced in a study of blood T cell repertoires in COVID-19. Here immunoSEQ multiplex PCR was the method, and the copy in TCRdb shows in-frame clones only, minus some. The table shows under 500,000 clones, with around 89% occurring only once. Sequenced: peripheral blood. These receptors were collected from a woman between 25 and 40 years old with acute or convalescent COVID-19. The CDR3 runs from the conserved cysteine through the conserved F or W. Fields, in order: V gene, J gene, D gene, clone size, CDR3 protein, CDR3 DNA. D genes are given only for firm matches. The size entry is marked missing in some rows and otherwise reads once, few, many or a size class.

>TRBV5-4|TRBJ2-5|.|.
CASSLDRRETQYF
TGTGCCAGCAGCTTGGACAGGCGGGAGACCCAGTACTTC
>TRBV5-1|TRBJ2-5|TRBD2|.
CASSKTSGGARQTQYF
TGCGCCAGCAGCAAGACTAGCGGGGGGGCCAGACAGACCCAGTACTTC
>TRBV4-1|TRBJ1-6|TRBD1|.
CASNTRQGEAPLHF
TGCGCCAGCAACACCCGACAGGGAGAAGCACCCCTCCACTTT
>TRBV3-1/TRBV3-2|TRBJ2-5|.|once
CASSQIPGQRLQETQYF
TGTGCCAGCAGCCAAATACCGGGACAAAGGCTTCAAGAGACCCAGTACTTC
>TRBV6-1|TRBJ2-7|.|.
CASSERGRGAREQYF
TGTGCCAGCAGTGAAAGAGGACGGGGGGCAAGAGAGCAGTACTTC
>TRBV2|TRBJ2-1|TRBD1|.
CASRGQGSGNEQFF
TGTGCCAGCAGGGGACAGGGCTCGGGGAATGAGCAGTTCTTC
>TRBV6-6|TRBJ1-5|TRBD1|.
CASSYGTGSNQPQHF
TGTGCCAGCAGTTACGGGACAGGGAGCAATCAGCCCCAGCATTTT
>TRBV5-1|TRBJ2-7|.|.
CASSLGPSPTTYEQYF
TGCGCCAGCAGCTTGGGGCCCTCGCCAACTACCTACGAGCAGTACTTC
>TRBV7-2|TRBJ1-2|TRBD1|.
CASSLLGTGMGYTF
TGTGCCAGCAGCTTACTGGGGACAGGGATGGGCTACACCTTC
>TRBV7-6|TRBJ2-1|.|.
CASSLGGVSQDEQFF
TGTGCCAGCAGCTTGGGCGGGGTGAGCCAGGATGAGCAGTTCTTC
>TRBV13|TRBJ2-5|TRBD2|.
CASSLLAGGMETQYF
TGTGCCAGCAGCTTACTAGCGGGGGGGATGGAGACCCAGTACTTC
>TRBV7-8|TRBJ2-1|TRBD2|.
CASSAASGRIYNEQFF
TGTGCCAGCAGCGCCGCCAGCGGGAGGATTTACAATGAGCAGTTCTTC
>TRBV7-8|TRBJ2-6|TRBD1|.
CASSSQWIPGQGFPGANVLTF
TGTGCCAGCAGCTCCCAATGGATTCCGGGACAGGGGTTCCCTGGGGCCAACGTCCTGACTTTC
>TRBV14|TRBJ2-2|.|.
CASSQVDNSITGELFF
TGTGCCAGCAGCCAAGTGGACAACTCAATCACCGGGGAGCTGTTTTTT
>TRBV7-2|TRBJ2-2|.|.
CASSWRRNTGELFF
TGTGCCAGCAGCTGGAGGAGGAACACCGGGGAGCTGTTTTTT
>TRBV27|TRBJ2-5|TRBD2|few
CASSSREEGTQYF
TGTGCCAGCAGTTCCCGGGAGGAAGGGACCCAGTACTTC
>TRBV12-3/TRBV12-4|TRBJ1-1|TRBD1|few
CASRQGRSTEAFF
TGTGCCAGCAGACAGGGGAGAAGCACTGAAGCTTTCTTT
>TRBV9|TRBJ2-3|TRBD2|.
CASSVSGGRTDTQYF
TGTGCCAGCAGCGTTAGCGGGGGGCGCACAGATACGCAGTATTTT
>TRBV19|TRBJ1-5|.|.
CASSMGPVGDPHQPQHF
TGTGCCAGTAGTATGGGTCCGGTCGGAGACCCTCATCAGCCCCAGCATTTT
>TRBV7-9|TRBJ1-2|.|.
CASSLAGELYGYTF
TGTGCCAGCAGCTTAGCTGGGGAGCTCTATGGCTACACCTTC
>TRBV4-2|TRBJ2-3|.|once
CASSPGDTQYF
TGTGCCAGCAGCCCCGGAGATACGCAGTATTTT
>TRBV14|TRBJ2-5|TRBD1|.
CASQGQRFRETQYF
TGTGCCAGCCAGGGACAGCGATTCAGAGAGACCCAGTACTTC
>TRBV28|TRBJ2-3|TRBD2|.
CASSPAGGVVDTQYF
TGTGCCAGCAGTCCAGCGGGGGGCGTGGTAGATACGCAGTATTTT
>TRBV10-2|TRBJ2-7|TRBD2|.
CASSEMSPAGAYYEQYF
TGCGCCAGCAGTGAAATGTCCCCAGCGGGGGCTTACTACGAGCAGTACTTC
>TRBV5-1|TRBJ2-7|.|.
CASSPDRYEQYF
TGCGCCAGCAGCCCCGACAGATACGAGCAGTACTTC
>TRBV30|TRBJ2-5|TRBD1|.
CAWSMGQGPSQGETQYF
TGTGCCTGGAGTATGGGACAGGGGCCCTCTCAGGGGGAGACCCAGTACTTC